Listed below are T cell receptor beta chains from one sample, sequenced in a study of CD8+CD57+ T cells in acquired aplastic anemia. MiXCR, applied by TCRdb to the reads, yields one record per CDR3 protein. This repertoire shows roughly 250,000 distinct CDR3 sequences, approximately 79% found once; its top ten account for 40% to 50%. The source material was sorted CD4+, CD8+, or CD8+CD57+ T cells (not recorded which) from PBMCs. Every receptor here comes from a human donor with aplastic anemia. CDR3s include the opening cysteine and the closing phenylalanine or tryptophan. The order of the fields is V gene, clone size, J gene, CDR3 length, D gene, CDR3 protein, CDR3 DNA. A D gene is named only where the DNA matches it firmly. Size tells how often a clone was seen (once, few, many) or the class of an expanded clone, and some rows leave it out.

TRBV7-2	.	TRBJ2-3	14	.	CASSPTGLEQSQYF	TGTGCCAGCAGCCCCACAGGGCTCGAGCAGTCGCAGTATTTT
TRBV11-2	.	TRBJ2-5	14	.	CACGLDLTEETQYF	TGTGCCTGCGGCTTAGATCTGACAGAAGAGACCCAGTACTTC
TRBV24-1	.	TRBJ2-1	18	TRBD2	CATSASSPGTSGYNEQFF	TGTGCCACCAGTGCCAGCAGCCCCGGGACTAGCGGATACAATGAGCAGTTCTTC
TRBV7-8	few	TRBJ2-7	14	.	CASSGRGLADTQYF	TGTGCCAGCAGCGGCCGGGGTCTAGCCGACACGCAGTACTTC
TRBV7-9	.	TRBJ2-1	16	.	CASSFPGSYGANEQFF	TGTGCCAGCAGCTTTCCGGGTAGCTACGGGGCCAACGAGCAGTTCTTC
TRBV7-2	.	TRBJ1-5	14	.	CASSEAYGGQPQHF	TGTGCCAGCAGTGAAGCTTATGGCGGTCAGCCCCAGCATTTT
TRBV9	.	TRBJ1-2	15	.	CASSLGGDTHYGYTF	TGTGCCAGCAGCTTAGGGGGAGATACGCACTATGGCTACACCTTC
TRBV7-9	.	TRBJ1-2	14	.	CASSDEAVNYGYTF	TGTGCCAGCAGTGACGAAGCGGTAAACTATGGCTACACCTTC
TRBV7-2	.	TRBJ2-1	13	.	CASSVGGIHEPFF	TGTGCCAGCAGTGTTGGTGGAATCCATGAACCGTTCTTC
TRBV2	.	TRBJ2-5	15	.	CASSVEWGAGEAQYF	TGTGCCAGCAGTGTAGAGTGGGGGGCAGGGGAGGCCCAGTACTTC
TRBV7-3	.	TRBJ1-5	15	.	CASSLDRAYEQYFHF	TGTGCCAGCAGCTTAGACCGAGCCTACGAGCAGTACTTCCATTTT
TRBV9	.	TRBJ2-2	16	TRBD2	CASSPWTSGSNGQLFF	TGTGCCAGCAGCCCCTGGACTAGCGGGAGCAATGGGCAGCTGTTTTTT
TRBV4-3	many	TRBJ1-1	13	.	CASSQDGRAEAFF	TGCGCCAGCAGCCAAGATGGGAGGGCTGAAGCTTTCTTT
TRBV7-8	once	TRBJ2-7	14	.	CARSGRGLAYKQYF	TGTGCCAGAAGCGGCCGGGGCCTAGCCTACAAGCAGTACTTC
TRBV5-4	once	TRBJ1-4	16	.	CASSLTSAESGEKLFF	TGTGCCAGCAGCTTAACTAGCGCGGAGTCCGGTGAAAAACTGTTTTTT
TRBV20-1	.	TRBJ2-1	14	TRBD2	CSAKTSGTYNEQFF	TGCAGTGCTAAGACTAGCGGAACCTACAATGAGCAGTTCTTC
TRBV5-1	once	TRBJ1-4	15	.	CASSLEGGENEKLFF	TGCGCCAGCAGCTTGGAGGGAGGTGAGAATGAAAAACTGTTTTTT
TRBV15	.	TRBJ1-6	13	.	CATSRGEGGALHF	TGTGCCACCAGCAGAGGTGAGGGTGGGGCCCTCCACTTT
TRBV19	.	TRBJ2-5	15	.	CASSARLTGTYAQYF	TGTGCCAGTAGTGCAAGACTAACGGGCACCTACGCCCAGTACTTC
TRBV7-3	.	TRBJ2-5	14	.	CATSRAGQPETEYF	TGTGCCACCAGCAGGGCTGGTCAGCCAGAGACCGAGTACTTC
TRBV7-6	.	TRBJ2-5	14	.	CASSIAPTDKNHFF	TGTGCCAGCAGCATAGCCCCCACAGATAAGAACCATTTTTTC
TRBV7-8	few	TRBJ1-1	15	.	CASSLAGTRDTQYFF	TGTGCCAGCAGCTTAGCGGGGACTCGCGATACGCAGTATTTCTTT
TRBV5-6	few	TRBJ1-1	13	.	CASSLASNTEAFF	TGTGCCAGCAGCTTGGCTAGTAACACTGAAGCTTTCTTT
TRBV7-9	.	TRBJ2-3	14	TRBD2	CASSFAGGGDTQEF	TGTGCCAGCAGCTTTGCGGGAGGTGGGGATACGCAGGAGTTT
TRBV14	once	TRBJ2-1	16	.	CASSLQREGASYEQFF	TGTGCCAGCAGCCTTCAAAGAGAGGGAGCGAGCTATGAGCAGTTCTTC
TRBV2	.	TRBJ2-3	15	.	CALTRAHTFTDTQYF	TGTGCCCTGACCCGGGCCCATACCTTCACAGATACGCAGTATTTT
TRBV9	few	TRBJ2-7	14	TRBD1	CASSGRGQSTDTHF	TGTGCCAGCAGCGGCCGGGGACAGAGCACAGATACGCACTTC
TRBV7-4	.	TRBJ1-1	15	.	CASSFLGGADTEAFF	TGTGCCAGCAGCTTCCTCGGCGGGGCGGACACTGAAGCTTTCTTT
TRBV24-1	.	TRBJ2-1	14	TRBD2	CGTQRSGGSDEQFF	TGTGGCACCCAAAGAAGCGGGGGGAGCGATGAGCAGTTCTTC
TRBV7-9	.	TRBJ2-3	18	.	CASSLAGSNGANVDTQYF	TGTGCCAGCAGCTTAGCGGGTAGCAACGGGGCCAACGTCGATACGCAGTATTTT
TRBV7-8	.	TRBJ2-7	14	.	CASSLAGGSDAQYF	TGTGCCAGCAGCTTAGCGGGAGGTTCCGACGCGCAGTACTTC
TRBV7-6	.	TRBJ2-3	14	TRBD1	CASSKGTGRTDTHF	TGTGCCAGCAGCAAAGGGACAGGCCGCACAGATACGCATTTT
TRBV29-1	few	TRBJ1-2	13	TRBD1	CSGDRGLDYGYTF	TGCAGCGGGGACAGGGGCTTGGACTATGGCTACACCTTC
TRBV20-1	.	TRBJ2-5	16	TRBD2	CSATGLAGKPGETQYF	TGCAGTGCCACTGGACTAGCGGGGAAGCCCGGAGAGACCCAGTACTTC
TRBV11-2	.	TRBJ1-6	15	.	CASSLGPSRNSPLHF	TGTGCCAGCAGCTTAGGGCCGAGTCGGAATTCACCCCTCCACTTT
TRBV7-9	.	TRBJ2-7	14	.	CASSLRGSDLEQYF	TGTGCCAGCAGCTTACGTGGAAGTGATCTCGAGCAGTACTTC
TRBV15	.	TRBJ2-3	14	.	CASSRHGEPRIKYF	TGTGCCAGCAGCAGACACGGGGAGCCACGGATCAAGTATTTC
TRBV7-4	.	TRBJ2-7	13	TRBD1	CASAVQGANEEYF	TGTGCCAGCGCCGTGCAGGGGGCGAACGAGGAGTACTTC
TRBV9	.	TRBJ2-5	14	.	CASSLRALSTATHF	TGTGCCAGCAGCTTAAGGGCACTGAGCACAGCTACGCACTTC
TRBV2	.	TRBJ1-1	15	.	CASGDGGTDTKEAFF	TGTGCCAGCGGCGACGGCGGCACAGATACCAAGGAAGCTTTCTTT
TRBV7-6	.	TRBJ2-2	16	.	CASSLAGGIRTRELFF	TGTGCCAGCAGCTTAGCGGGAGGCATTCGCACCAGGGAGCTGTTTTTT
TRBV30	.	TRBJ2-1	13	.	CAWSAHQGTEQFF	TGTGCCTGGAGTGCGCACCAGGGTACTGAGCAGTTCTTC
TRBV7-8	.	TRBJ2-3	14	.	CASSLSWSQVLRSF	TGTGCCAGCAGCTTATCTTGGAGCCAGGTCCTACGATCTTTT
TRBV12-5	.	TRBJ1-1	16	.	CARNGTPVVLNTEAFF	TGTGCTCGTAATGGGACTCCCGTCGTCTTGAACACTGAAGCTTTCTTT
TRBV9	.	TRBJ1-6	14	.	CASSPGSGLAPLHF	TGTGCCAGCAGCCCTGGGAGCGGGCTGGCACCCCTCCACTTT
TRBV9	once	TRBJ2-5	14	.	CASSVEDYPMNTYF	TGTGCCAGCAGCGTGGAGGATTATCCAATGAACACTTACTTC
TRBV2	.	TRBJ1-2	15	.	CASSLGGRATDSYTF	TGTGCCAGCAGCTTAGGAGGACGCGCCACAGATAGCTACACCTTC
TRBV10-3	.	TRBJ1-1	13	TRBD1	CASTGTGTTEAFF	TGTGCCTCAACCGGGACAGGGACCACTGAAGCTTTCTTT
TRBV29-1	.	TRBJ1-1	8	.	CSARQAFF	TGCAGTGCTCGACAAGCTTTCTTT
TRBV9	.	TRBJ1-6	13	.	CASSGTGNSPLHF	TGTGCCAGCAGCGGTACAGGGAATTCACCCCTCCACTTT
TRBV7-2	.	TRBJ1-6	13	TRBD1	CASSWDRGSPPHF	TGTGCCAGCAGCTGGGACAGGGGGAGTCCCCCCCACTTT
TRBV5-1	.	TRBJ2-7	14	.	CATSREAGAYEQYF	TGTGCCACCAGCAGAGAGGCAGGCGCCTACGAGCAGTACTTC
TRBV2	.	TRBJ2-1	15	TRBD2	CASRQGLAAYNEQFF	TGTGCCAGCAGACAGGGACTAGCGGCTTACAATGAGCAGTTCTTC
TRBV5-6	few	TRBJ1-1	16	.	CASSLGEVVLNTEAFF	TGTGCCAGCAGCTTGGGGGAGGTCGTCTTGAACACTGAAGCTTTCTTT